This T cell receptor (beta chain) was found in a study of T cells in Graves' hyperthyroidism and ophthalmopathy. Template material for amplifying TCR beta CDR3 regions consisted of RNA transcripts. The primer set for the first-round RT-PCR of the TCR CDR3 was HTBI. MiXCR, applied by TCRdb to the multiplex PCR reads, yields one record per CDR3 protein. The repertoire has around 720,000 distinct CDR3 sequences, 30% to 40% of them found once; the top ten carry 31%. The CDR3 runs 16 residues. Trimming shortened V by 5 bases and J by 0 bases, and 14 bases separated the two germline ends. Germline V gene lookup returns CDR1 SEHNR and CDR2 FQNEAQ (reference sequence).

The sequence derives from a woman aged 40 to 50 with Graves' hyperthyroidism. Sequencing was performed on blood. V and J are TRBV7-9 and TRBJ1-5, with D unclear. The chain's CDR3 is CASSAAGRLSNQPQHF. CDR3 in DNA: TGTGCCAGCAGCGCTGCGGGCAGGCTTAGCAATCAGCCCCAGCATTTT.